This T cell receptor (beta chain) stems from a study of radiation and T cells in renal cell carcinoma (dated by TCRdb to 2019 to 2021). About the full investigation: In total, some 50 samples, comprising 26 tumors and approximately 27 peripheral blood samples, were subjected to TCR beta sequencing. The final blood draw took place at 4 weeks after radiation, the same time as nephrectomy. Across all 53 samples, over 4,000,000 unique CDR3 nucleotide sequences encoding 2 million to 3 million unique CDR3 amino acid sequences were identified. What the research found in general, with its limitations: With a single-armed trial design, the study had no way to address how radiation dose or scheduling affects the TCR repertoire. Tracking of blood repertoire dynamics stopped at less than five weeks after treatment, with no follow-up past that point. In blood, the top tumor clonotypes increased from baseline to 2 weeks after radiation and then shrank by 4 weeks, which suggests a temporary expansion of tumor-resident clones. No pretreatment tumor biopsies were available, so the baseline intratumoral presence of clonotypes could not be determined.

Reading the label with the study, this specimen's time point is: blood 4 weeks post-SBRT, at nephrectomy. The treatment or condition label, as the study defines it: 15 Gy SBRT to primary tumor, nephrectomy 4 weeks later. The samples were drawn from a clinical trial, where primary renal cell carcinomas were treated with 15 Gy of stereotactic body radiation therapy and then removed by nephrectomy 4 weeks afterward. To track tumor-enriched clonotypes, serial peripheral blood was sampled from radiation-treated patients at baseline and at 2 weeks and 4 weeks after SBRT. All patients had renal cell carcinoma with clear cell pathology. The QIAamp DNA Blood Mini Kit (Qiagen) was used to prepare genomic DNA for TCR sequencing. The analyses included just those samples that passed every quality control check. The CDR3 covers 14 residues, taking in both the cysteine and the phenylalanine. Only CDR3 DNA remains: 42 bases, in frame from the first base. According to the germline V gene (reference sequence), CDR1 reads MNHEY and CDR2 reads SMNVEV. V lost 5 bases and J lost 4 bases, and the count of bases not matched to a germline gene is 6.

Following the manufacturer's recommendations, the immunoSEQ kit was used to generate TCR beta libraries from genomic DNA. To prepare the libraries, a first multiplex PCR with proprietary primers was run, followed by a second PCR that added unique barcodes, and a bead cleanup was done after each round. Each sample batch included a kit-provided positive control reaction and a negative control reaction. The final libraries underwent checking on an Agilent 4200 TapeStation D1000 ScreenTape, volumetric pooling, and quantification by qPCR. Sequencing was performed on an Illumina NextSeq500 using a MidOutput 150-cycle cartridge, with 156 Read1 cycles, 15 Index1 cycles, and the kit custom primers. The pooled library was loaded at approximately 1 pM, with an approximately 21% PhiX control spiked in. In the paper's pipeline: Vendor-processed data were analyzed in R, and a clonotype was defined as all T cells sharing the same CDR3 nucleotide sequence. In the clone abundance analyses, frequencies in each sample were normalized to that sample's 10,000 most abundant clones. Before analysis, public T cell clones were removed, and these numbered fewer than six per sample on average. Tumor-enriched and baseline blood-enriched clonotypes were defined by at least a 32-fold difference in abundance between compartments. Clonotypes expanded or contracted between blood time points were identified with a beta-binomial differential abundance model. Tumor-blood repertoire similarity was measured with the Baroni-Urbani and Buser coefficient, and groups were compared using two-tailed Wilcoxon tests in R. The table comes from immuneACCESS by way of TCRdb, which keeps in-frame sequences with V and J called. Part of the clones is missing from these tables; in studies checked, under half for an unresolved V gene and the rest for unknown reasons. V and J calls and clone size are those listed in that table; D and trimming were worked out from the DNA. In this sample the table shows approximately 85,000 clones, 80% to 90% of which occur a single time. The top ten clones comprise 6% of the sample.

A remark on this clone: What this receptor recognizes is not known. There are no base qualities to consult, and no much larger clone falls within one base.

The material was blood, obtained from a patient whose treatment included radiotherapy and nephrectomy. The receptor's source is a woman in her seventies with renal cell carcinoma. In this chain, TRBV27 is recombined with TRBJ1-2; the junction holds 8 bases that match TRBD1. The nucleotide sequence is TGTGCCAGCAGTCCCCGGACAGGGAGCTATGGCTACACCTTC. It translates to CASSPRTGSYGYTF.